These 8 T cell receptor beta chains originate from one sample sequenced in a study of T cell responses to AZD1222 COVID-19 vaccine. Clones were read by immunoSEQ multiplex PCR, and TCRdb kept only the in-frame ones, dropping some. Seen here are some 170,000 clones, roughly nine tenths observed once, and the top ten hold roughly 1.7%. This sample comprised peripheral blood, obtained on day 0 of AZD1222 vaccination. The receptors were gathered from an adult in good health.

The chain combines TRBV28 with TRBJ1-6; no firm D call. The CDR3 length is 12 residues. V was shortened by 5 bases and J by 13 bases, with 12 bases between the two germline ends. Germline CDR1 MDHEN, CDR2 SYDVKM. CDR3 in amino acids: CASSAKPKPLHF. In nucleotides, the CDR3 is TGTGCCAGCAGTGCCAAACCCAAGCCCCTCCACTTT.

The chain is built from TRBV6-6 and TRBJ2-3; 10 bases match TRBD2. This CDR3 comprises 16 residues. Germline loops: CDR1 MNHNY, CDR2 SVGAGI (reference sequence). V shed 7 bases, J shed 1 base, and the junction held 8 bases outside the gene matches. CDR3 in amino acids: CASNDIAGGGTDTQYF. Here the CDR3 DNA reads TGTGCCAGCAATGACATAGCGGGAGGTGGCACAGATACGCAGTATTTT.

This chain links TRBV5-1 with TRBJ2-2; D unresolved. V lost 4 bases to trimming and J lost 5 bases, with 15 bases between them. CDR3 length equals 15 residues. In germline, CDR1 is SGHRS, CDR2 YFSETQ. For the CDR3, the DNA is TGCGCCAGCAGCCCCGAACCGGTTCCTACCGGGGAGCTGTTTTTT. This encodes CASSPEPVPTGELFF.

The gene calls are TRBV30 and TRBJ2-1, with D perhaps TRBD1 (6 bases). The V end lost 0 bases, the J end lost 10 bases, and 10 bases lay between the germline ends. The CDR3 consists of 12 residues. The germline V gene has CDR1 GTSNPN and CDR2 SVGIG (reference sequence). The CDR3 region is CAWSVQGTEQFF. For the CDR3, the DNA is TGTGCCTGGAGTGTACAAGGGACAGAGCAGTTCTTC. The variable domain in full, with the rest retrieved from reference TRBV30 and TRBJ2-1, is SQTIHQWPATLVQPVGSPLSLECTVEGTSNPNLYWYRQAAGRGLQLLFYSVGIGQISSEVPQNLSASRPQDRQFILSSKKLLLSDSGFYLCAWSVQGTEQFFGPGTRLTVL.

This rearrangement joins TRBV7-3 to TRBJ1-6; a possible D gene is TRBD1 (5 bases). Per germline, CDR1 SGHTA and CDR2 FQGTGA. The V and J ends lost 5 bases and 13 bases respectively, with 15 bases between them. The CDR3 length is 13 residues. The CDR3, as DNA: TGTGCCAGCAGCACCGGGACGGAGGACCCCCTCCACTTT. It yields the protein CASSTGTEDPLHF. Variable domain in full (rest from reference TRBV7-3 and TRBJ1-6): GAGVSQTPSNKVTEKGKYVELRCDPISGHTALYWYRQSLGQGPEFLIYFQGTGAADDSGLPNDRFFAVRPEGSVSTLKIQRTERGDSAVYLCASSTGTEDPLHFGNGTRLTVT.

The rearrangement links TRBV16 to TRBJ2-1; no definite D call. Germline values: CDR1 KGHSY, CDR2 FQNENV. Trimming pared 0 bases from V and 10 bases from J, leaving 19 bases between. This CDR3 is built from 16 residues. The CDR3 coding sequence is TGTGCCAGCAGCCAATCCCCCCCTGCGCTTGCCGGAGAGCAGTTCTTC. The encoded protein is CASSQSPPALAGEQFF.

This clone has at least ten counts. The chain recombines TRBV6-5 with TRBJ1-4, with unresolved D. The V gene lost 6 bases and the J gene lost 8 bases, with 10 bases spanning the gap. Germline-derived CDR1 and CDR2 are MNHEY and SVGAGI. The CDR3 spans 12 residues. The CDR3 sequence: CASSQPGEKLFF. Written as DNA, the CDR3 is TGTGCCAGCAGCCAACCCGGGGAAAAACTGTTTTTT.

In its sample, this clone was seen once. This rearrangement joins TRBV5-1 to TRBJ2-3; D unresolved. Trimming took 4 bases from V and 0 from J, leaving 15 bases between them. CDR1 SGHRS and CDR2 YFSETQ come from the germline V gene. The CDR3 is 16 residues long. CDR3 bases: TGCGCCAGCAGCCGGATAGCTCTGAGTAGCACAGATACGCAGTATTTT. This codes for CASSRIALSSTDTQYF.